This entry features one T cell receptor beta chain sequence. The method was immunoSEQ multiplex PCR; TCRdb's version includes in-frame clones alone and lacks a portion of them. The table records over 150,000 clones, roughly 84% of them present only once. The germline V gene encodes CDR1 SGHNT and CDR2 YENEEA. Germline trimming cut 6 bases from V and 1 base from J; bases unmatched to any gene: 6. The CDR3 has 16 residues. This sample is part of a study of blood T cell repertoires in COVID-19. Cohorts were assigned according to the clinical history that participants reported. The TCR sequence derives from a middle-aged man who had recovered from COVID-19. The sample taken for sequencing was PBMCs or T cells enriched from blood (not recorded which). This rearrangement joins TRBV11-3 to TRBJ2-3; TRBD2 aligns across 11 bases. CDR3 sequence: CASSRTGLAGTDTQYF. CDR3 nucleotides: TGTGCCAGCAGTCGGACGGGACTAGCGGGCACAGATACGCAGTATTTT.